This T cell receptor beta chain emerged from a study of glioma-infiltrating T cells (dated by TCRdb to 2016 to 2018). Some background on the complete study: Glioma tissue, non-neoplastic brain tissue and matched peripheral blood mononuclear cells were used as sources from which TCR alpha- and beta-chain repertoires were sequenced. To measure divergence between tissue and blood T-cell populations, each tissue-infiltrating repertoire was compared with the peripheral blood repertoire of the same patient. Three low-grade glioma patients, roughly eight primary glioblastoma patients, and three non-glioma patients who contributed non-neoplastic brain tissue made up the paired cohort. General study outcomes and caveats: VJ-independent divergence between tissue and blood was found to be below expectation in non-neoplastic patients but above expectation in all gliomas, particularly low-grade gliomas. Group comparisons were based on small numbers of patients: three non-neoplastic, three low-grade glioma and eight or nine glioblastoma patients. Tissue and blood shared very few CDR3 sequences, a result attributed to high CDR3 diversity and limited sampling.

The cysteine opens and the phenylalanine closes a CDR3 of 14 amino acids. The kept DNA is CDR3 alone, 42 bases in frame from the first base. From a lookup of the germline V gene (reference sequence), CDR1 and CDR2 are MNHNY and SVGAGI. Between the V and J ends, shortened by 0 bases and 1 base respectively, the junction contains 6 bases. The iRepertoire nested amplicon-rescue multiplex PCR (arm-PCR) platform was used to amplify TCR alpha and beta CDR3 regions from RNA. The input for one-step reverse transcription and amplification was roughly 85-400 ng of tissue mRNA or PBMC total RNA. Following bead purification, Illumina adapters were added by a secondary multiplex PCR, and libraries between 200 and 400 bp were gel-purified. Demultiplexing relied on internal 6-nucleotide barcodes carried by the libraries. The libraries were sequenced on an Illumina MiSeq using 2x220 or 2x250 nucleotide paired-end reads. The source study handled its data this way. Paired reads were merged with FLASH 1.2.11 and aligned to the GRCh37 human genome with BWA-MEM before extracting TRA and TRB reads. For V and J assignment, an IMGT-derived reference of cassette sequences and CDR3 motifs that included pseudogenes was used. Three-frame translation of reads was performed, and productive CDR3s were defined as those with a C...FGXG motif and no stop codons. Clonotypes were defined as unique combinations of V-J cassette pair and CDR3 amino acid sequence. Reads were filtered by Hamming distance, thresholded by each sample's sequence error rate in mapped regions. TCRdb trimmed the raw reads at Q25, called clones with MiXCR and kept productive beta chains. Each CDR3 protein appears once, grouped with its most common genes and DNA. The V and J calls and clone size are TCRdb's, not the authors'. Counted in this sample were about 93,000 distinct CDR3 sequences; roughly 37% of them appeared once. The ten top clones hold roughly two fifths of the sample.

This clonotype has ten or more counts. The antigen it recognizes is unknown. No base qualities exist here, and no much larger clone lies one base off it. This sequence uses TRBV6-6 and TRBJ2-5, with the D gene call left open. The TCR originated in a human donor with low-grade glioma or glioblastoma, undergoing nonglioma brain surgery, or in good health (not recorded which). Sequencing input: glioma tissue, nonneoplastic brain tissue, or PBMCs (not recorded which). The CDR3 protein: CASSYSSRQETQYF. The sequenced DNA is TGTGCCAGCAGTTACTCGTCGCGCCAAGAGACCCAGTACTTC.